This is a list of T cell receptor beta chains from one sample in a study of Ad26.COV2.S vaccination and SARS-CoV-2 variants. Using immunoSEQ multiplex PCR, the repertoire was profiled, and TCRdb retains in-frame clones only, with some absent. The table lists 300,000 to 400,000 clones, around 86% of them singletons. This sample comprised peripheral blood, obtained in a trial of Ad26.COV2.S vaccine versus placebo. The source of these receptors is a person aged 18-65 years who received the Ad26.COV2.S COVID-19 vaccine or a placebo. The CDR3 runs from the conserved cysteine through the conserved F or W. The order of the fields is J gene, clone size, D gene, V gene, CDR3 length, CDR3 DNA, CDR3 protein. D genes are given only for firm matches. Clone sizes are given selectively: once, few, many, or a class where the clone is expanded.

TRBJ2-3 . . TRBV11-2 13 TGTGCCAGCAGCTTAGATCCGACAGATACGCAGTATTTT CASSLDPTDTQYF
TRBJ2-5 . TRBD2 TRBV7-9 16 TGTGCCAGCAGCTTAGACCTCCTAGCGGGGGAAGAGACCCAGTACTTC CASSLDLLAGEETQYF
TRBJ2-7 once . TRBV7-2 12 TGTGCCAGCAGCTTTTATTCCAACGAGCAGTACTTC CASSFYSNEQYF
TRBJ2-7 . . TRBV19 14 TGTGCCAGTAGTATGAGGGCATCCTCCTACGAGCAGTACTTC CASSMRASSYEQYF
TRBJ2-7 . TRBD1 TRBV19 16 TGTGCCAGTAGTCTCATTCCGGGACAGGCTTCCTACGAGCAGTACTTC CASSLIPGQASYEQYF
TRBJ2-7 . TRBD2 TRBV29-1 14 TGCAGCGTCTTGGGGGGGATCCCCTCCTACGAGCAGTACTTC CSVLGGIPSYEQYF
TRBJ1-6 . . TRBV15 16 TGTGCCACCAGCAGAGACCCGAAAGGATATAATTCACCCCTCCACTTT CATSRDPKGYNSPLHF
TRBJ2-1 . TRBD2 TRBV7-2 15 TGTGCCAGCAGCGAAGGACTAGCGGGGGGAGATGAGCAGTTCTTC CASSEGLAGGDEQFF
TRBJ1-1 . . TRBV5-6 15 TGTGCCAGCAGGTTGGGGTACGGGGCGTACACTGAAGCTTTCTTT CASRLGYGAYTEAFF
TRBJ2-7 . . TRBV7-9 15 TGTGCCAGCAGCTTATGGCACCTTCAATCTGACGAGCAGTACTTC CASSLWHLQSDEQYF
TRBJ2-1 . . TRBV2 15 TGTGCCAGCAGTGAAGACCCAGGGATCTACAATGAGCAGTTCTTC CASSEDPGIYNEQFF
TRBJ1-4 . . TRBV4-3 14 TGCGCCAGCAGCCAGGGACCAGCTAATGAAAAACTGTTTTTT CASSQGPANEKLFF
TRBJ2-3 . . TRBV4-2 15 TGTGCCAGCAGCACCCGGACGGAGTACACAGATACGCAGTATTTT CASSTRTEYTDTQYF
TRBJ1-4 once . TRBV12-3/TRBV12-4 11 TGTGCCAGCAGTTTTGGGGAAAAACTGTTTTTT CASSFGEKLFF
TRBJ1-1 . . TRBV5-1 14 TGCGCCAGCAGCTTGGCAGGGTATCGCACTGAAGCTTTCTTT CASSLAGYRTEAFF
TRBJ1-6 . TRBD1 TRBV27 15 TGTGCCAGCAGTTACTGGACAGGGGAAAATTCACCCCTCCACTTT CASSYWTGENSPLHF
TRBJ2-7 . . TRBV27 14 TGTGCCAGCAGTCCCGGGACGGCTTCCTACGAGCAGTACTTC CASSPGTASYEQYF
TRBJ2-1 . . TRBV7-7 15 TGTGCTAGCAGCTTAGAGGTGGACGGTGGAGATGAGCAGTTCTTC CASSLEVDGGDEQFF
TRBJ2-1 . TRBD2 TRBV7-2 16 TGTGCCAGCAGCTTAAGAACTAGCGGGGGGGCAGGTGAGCAGTTCTTC CASSLRTSGGAGEQFF
TRBJ1-2 . TRBD1 TRBV7-8 13 TGTGCCAGCAGCCCCAGACAGGGGAATGGCTACACCTTC CASSPRQGNGYTF
TRBJ2-1 . TRBD1 TRBV6-1 16 TGTGCCAGCAGTGAAGAGGGGACAGGGGCATACAATGAGCAGTTCTTC CASSEEGTGAYNEQFF
TRBJ1-1 . . TRBV11-1 13 TGTGCCAGCAGCTTAGATACTTGGACTGAAGCTTTCTTT CASSLDTWTEAFF
TRBJ2-5 . TRBD2 TRBV6-5 16 TGTGCCAGCAGTTACCGTTTCGGGGGGGCTCGGGAGACCCAGTACTTC CASSYRFGGARETQYF
TRBJ1-1 . . TRBV6-1 17 TGTGCCAGCAGTGACGGGGGGGTCGGGCCAGGGAACACTGAAGCTTTCTTT CASSDGGVGPGNTEAFF
TRBJ2-1 . TRBD2 TRBV27 16 TGTGCCAGCAGTTCCCAGACTAGCGGGGGGTACAATGAGCAGTTCTTC CASSSQTSGGYNEQFF
TRBJ2-3 . TRBD1 TRBV5-1 15 TGCGCCAGCAGCTGGGGGACAGGTGGTACAGATACGCAGTATTTT CASSWGTGGTDTQYF
TRBJ2-7 once . TRBV5-1 12 TGCGCCAGCAGCTTACGGCAGGGGGGTGCGAACTTC CASSLRQGGANF
TRBJ2-7 . . TRBV20-1 15 TGCAGTGCTAGTTTCGGCGGATATACCACCTACGAGCAGTACTTC CSASFGGYTTYEQYF
TRBJ2-1 . . TRBV6-5 15 TGTGCCAGCAGTTACGGGGGGGGCCCCCGGAATGAGCAGTTCTTC CASSYGGGPRNEQFF
TRBJ2-2 . . TRBV5-4 12 TGTGCCAGCAGCTTGTGGTCAGGGGAGCTGTTTTTT CASSLWSGELFF
TRBJ1-2 . TRBD1 TRBV30 14 TGTGCCTGGGTCCCCTCGTGGGACAGATATGGCTACACCTTC CAWVPSWDRYGYTF
TRBJ1-4 . . TRBV5-6 16 TGTGCCAGCAGCACTCTTATGGAGGGGTATGGTGAAAAACTGTTTTTT CASSTLMEGYGEKLFF
TRBJ1-1 . TRBD1 TRBV4-1 17 TGCGCCAGCAGCCAAAGCCAGGGGGCAAATATCAACACTGAAGCTTTCTTT CASSQSQGANINTEAFF
TRBJ2-3 once TRBD1 TRBV7-9 16 TGTGCCAGCAGCTTAGATACAGGGGGCGGCACAGATACGCAGTATTTT CASSLDTGGGTDTQYF
TRBJ1-2 . . TRBV13 15 TGTGCCAGCAGCGCCTGGGGCCGAGAGGCGTCTGGCTACACCTTC CASSAWGREASGYTF
TRBJ2-1 . . TRBV5-1 13 TGCGCCAGCAGCCGCTCGCATGACAATGAGCAGTTCTTC CASSRSHDNEQFF
TRBJ1-1 . . TRBV7-9 15 TGTGCCAGCAGCTCCCAGTTGGTGGGGAACACTGAAGCTTTCTTT CASSSQLVGNTEAFF
TRBJ1-1 . . TRBV7-3 15 TGTGCCAGCAGCACTGCCGGGACCGAGAACACTGAAGCTTTCTTT CASSTAGTENTEAFF
TRBJ1-2 . TRBD1 TRBV12-3/TRBV12-4 13 TGTGCCAGCACCTCCTACAGGGGCTATGGCTACACCTTC CASTSYRGYGYTF
TRBJ1-6 . . TRBV9 15 TGTGCCAGCAGCTTAATCGGAGGAGATAATTCACCCCTCCACTTT CASSLIGGDNSPLHF
TRBJ1-6 . . TRBV5-6 15 TGTGCCAGCAGCTCTCAGGTCTATCCGAAGTCACCCCTCCACTTT CASSSQVYPKSPLHF
TRBJ2-7 . TRBD1 TRBV28 14 TGTGCTGTAGGTGGTGGGACAGGAGACTACGAGCAGTACTTC CAVGGGTGDYEQYF
TRBJ1-1 . . TRBV2 15 TGTGCCAGCAGTGAACGAGGGCAGAGGAACACTGAAGCTTTCTTT CASSERGQRNTEAFF
TRBJ1-2 . TRBD1 TRBV28 17 TGTGCCAGCAGTTTATTAGGGGCAGGGGGGCCCAACTATGGCTACACCTTC CASSLLGAGGPNYGYTF
TRBJ1-2 . . TRBV5-1 12 TGCGCCAGCAGCTTCGAAGGGAAGGGCTACACCTTC CASSFEGKGYTF
TRBJ2-3 . . TRBV4-1 14 TGCGCCAGCAGCCCAATAAACGACCCAGATACGCAGTATTTT CASSPINDPDTQYF
TRBJ2-1 . TRBD2 TRBV7-3 16 TGTGCCAGCGGACCCAAAGAGGGACTAGCGTACAATGAGCAGTTCTTC CASGPKEGLAYNEQFF
TRBJ2-3 . . TRBV7-2 14 TGTGCCAGCAGCCCCCGACTAGTCGCAGATACGCAGTATTTT CASSPRLVADTQYF
TRBJ1-6 . . TRBV19 17 TGTGCCAGTAGTCCCCGGACACTTAGGGGTTATAATTCACCCCTCCACTTT CASSPRTLRGYNSPLHF
TRBJ1-4 few TRBD1 TRBV4-1 16 TGCGCCAGCAGCCAAGGATGGGGACAGGACAATGAAAAACTGTTTTTT CASSQGWGQDNEKLFF
TRBJ2-3 . . TRBV7-9 12 TGTGCCAGCAGCTTAAGGGCAGATACGCAGTATTTT CASSLRADTQYF
TRBJ1-1 . . TRBV7-3 14 TGTGCCAGCAGTAAAGGGGGGCTGAACACTGAAGCTTTCTTT CASSKGGLNTEAFF
TRBJ2-7 . TRBD1 TRBV11-2 15 TGTGCCACACAGGATGGGACAGGGGGAGCCTACGAGCAGTACTTC CATQDGTGGAYEQYF
TRBJ2-5 . TRBD1 TRBV27 15 TGTGCCAGCAGTCCTAGGACAGGGGTTCGAGAGACCCAGTACTTC CASSPRTGVRETQYF
TRBJ2-6 . . TRBV2 18 TGTGCCAGCAGTGAAGGGGAAGTCATTCTCTCTGGGGCCAACGTCCTGACTTTC CASSEGEVILSGANVLTF
TRBJ1-2 . TRBD1 TRBV5-1 14 TGCGCCAGCAGCTCGAATAACAGGGGAAGAGGCTACACCTTC CASSSNNRGRGYTF
TRBJ2-1 . . TRBV7-2 11 TGTGCCAGCAGCTCCCTCAATGAGCAGTTCTTC CASSSLNEQFF
TRBJ2-6 . . TRBV3-1/TRBV3-2 13 TGTGCCAGCAGCCAATCTGGGGCCAACGTCCTGACTTTC CASSQSGANVLTF